This TCR beta chain was recovered during a study of Ad26.COV2.S vaccination and SARS-CoV-2 variants. Study-level information: The trial was COV1001 and the donor's arm was Ad26.COV2.S.

Sample treatment: 19 received Ad26.COV2.S at low or high dose, single or two shots; roughly five received placebo; per-sample allocation not given. The investigators took samples on day 63 after the first vaccine or placebo injection. Profiling relied on immunoSEQ multiplex PCR, and the TCRdb table lists in-frame clones only, not all of them. Here the sample spans hundreds of thousands of clones, about 92% being singletons. Study-wide results and limits: Greater spike-specific TCR breadth was seen in vaccine recipients than in placebo recipients. Spike-specific responses of CD8+ and CD4+ T cells were reported to display substantial breadth after vaccination. Total T cell responses may have been underestimated by the TCR breadth and depth analyses.

This CDR3 is 13 amino acids long. From germline, CDR1 is MNHEY and CDR2 SVGAGI. V lost 5 bases to trimming and J lost 0 bases, with 4 bases between them. Only one count was recorded for this clone. The antigen remains unidentified. Sequenced here: peripheral blood, sampled in a trial of Ad26.COV2.S vaccine versus placebo. J is TRBJ1-4 and V is TRBV6-5; D uncertain. The TCR was taken from a person between 18 and 59 years old who received the Ad26.COV2.S COVID-19 vaccine or a placebo. For the CDR3, the DNA is TGTGCCAGCAGTCGAACAACTAATGAAAAACTGTTTTTT. Residues: CASSRTTNEKLFF.